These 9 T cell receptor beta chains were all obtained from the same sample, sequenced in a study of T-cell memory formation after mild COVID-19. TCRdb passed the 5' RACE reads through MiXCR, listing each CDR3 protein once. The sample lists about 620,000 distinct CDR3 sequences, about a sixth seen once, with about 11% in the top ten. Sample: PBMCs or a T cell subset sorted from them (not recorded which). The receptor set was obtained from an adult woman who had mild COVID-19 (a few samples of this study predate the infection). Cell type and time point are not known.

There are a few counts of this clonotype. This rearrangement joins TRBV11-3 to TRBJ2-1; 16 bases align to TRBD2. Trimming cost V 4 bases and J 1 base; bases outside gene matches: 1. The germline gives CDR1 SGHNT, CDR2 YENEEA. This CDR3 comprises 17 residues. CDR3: CASSSGLAGGSYNEQFF. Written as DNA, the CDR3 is TGTGCCAGCAGCTCGGGACTAGCGGGGGGGTCCTACAATGAGCAGTTCTTC.

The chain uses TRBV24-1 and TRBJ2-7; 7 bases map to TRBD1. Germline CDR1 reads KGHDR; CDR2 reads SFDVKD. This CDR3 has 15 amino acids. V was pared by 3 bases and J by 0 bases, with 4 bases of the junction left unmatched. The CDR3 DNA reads TGTGCCACCAGTGATCCTGGGACAGCCTCCTACGAGCAGTACTTC. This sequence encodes CATSDPGTASYEQYF.

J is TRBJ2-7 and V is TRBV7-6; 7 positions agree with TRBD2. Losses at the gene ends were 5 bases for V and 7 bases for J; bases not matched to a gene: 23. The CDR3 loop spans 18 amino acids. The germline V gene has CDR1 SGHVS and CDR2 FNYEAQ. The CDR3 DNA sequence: TGTGCCAGCAGCCCATCATACGGGGCTAGCGGAACGACTGTGGAGCAGTACTTC. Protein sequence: CASSPSYGASGTTVEQYF.

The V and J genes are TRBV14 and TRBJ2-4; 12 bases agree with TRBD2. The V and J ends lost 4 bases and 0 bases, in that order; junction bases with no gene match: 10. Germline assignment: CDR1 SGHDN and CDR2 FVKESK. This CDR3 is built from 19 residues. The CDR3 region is CASSPRRTSGVLAKNIQYF. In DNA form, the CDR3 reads TGTGCCAGCAGCCCAAGACGGACTAGCGGGGTCCTAGCCAAAAACATTCAGTACTTC.

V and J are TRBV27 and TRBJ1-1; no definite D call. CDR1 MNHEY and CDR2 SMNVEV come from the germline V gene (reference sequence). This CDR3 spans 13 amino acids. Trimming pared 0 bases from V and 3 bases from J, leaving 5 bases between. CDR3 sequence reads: CASSLSDYTEAFF. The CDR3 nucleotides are TGTGCCAGCAGTTTATCCGATTACACTGAAGCTTTCTTT.

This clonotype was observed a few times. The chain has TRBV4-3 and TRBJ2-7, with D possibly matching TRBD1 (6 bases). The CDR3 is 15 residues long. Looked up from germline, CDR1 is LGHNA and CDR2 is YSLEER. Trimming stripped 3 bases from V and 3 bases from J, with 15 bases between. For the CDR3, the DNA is TGCGCCAGCAGCCAGCTACCGGACAGAAACTACGAGCAGTACTTC. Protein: CASSQLPDRNYEQYF.

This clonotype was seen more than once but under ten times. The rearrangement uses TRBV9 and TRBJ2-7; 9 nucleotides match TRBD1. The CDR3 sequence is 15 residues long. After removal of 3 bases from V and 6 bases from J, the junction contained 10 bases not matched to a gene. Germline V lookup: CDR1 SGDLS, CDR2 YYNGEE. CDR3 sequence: CASSATGQGMREQYF. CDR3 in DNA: TGTGCCAGCAGCGCCACGGGACAGGGCATGCGCGAGCAGTACTTC.

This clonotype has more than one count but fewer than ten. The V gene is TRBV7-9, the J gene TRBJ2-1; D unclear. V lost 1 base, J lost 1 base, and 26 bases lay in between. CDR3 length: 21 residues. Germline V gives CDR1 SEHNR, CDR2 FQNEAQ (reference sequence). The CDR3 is CASSLVAADLKGLLSYNEQFF. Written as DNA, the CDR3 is TGTGCCAGCAGCTTAGTGGCGGCAGACCTAAAAGGGTTATTATCCTACAATGAGCAGTTCTTC.

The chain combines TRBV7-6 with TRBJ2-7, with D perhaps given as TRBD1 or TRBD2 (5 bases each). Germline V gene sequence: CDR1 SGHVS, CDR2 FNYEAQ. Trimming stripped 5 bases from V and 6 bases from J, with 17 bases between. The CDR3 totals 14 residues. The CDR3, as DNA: TGTGCCAGCAGCCAGCTAGAGGGTCAGGGCGAGCAGTACTTC. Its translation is CASSQLEGQGEQYF.